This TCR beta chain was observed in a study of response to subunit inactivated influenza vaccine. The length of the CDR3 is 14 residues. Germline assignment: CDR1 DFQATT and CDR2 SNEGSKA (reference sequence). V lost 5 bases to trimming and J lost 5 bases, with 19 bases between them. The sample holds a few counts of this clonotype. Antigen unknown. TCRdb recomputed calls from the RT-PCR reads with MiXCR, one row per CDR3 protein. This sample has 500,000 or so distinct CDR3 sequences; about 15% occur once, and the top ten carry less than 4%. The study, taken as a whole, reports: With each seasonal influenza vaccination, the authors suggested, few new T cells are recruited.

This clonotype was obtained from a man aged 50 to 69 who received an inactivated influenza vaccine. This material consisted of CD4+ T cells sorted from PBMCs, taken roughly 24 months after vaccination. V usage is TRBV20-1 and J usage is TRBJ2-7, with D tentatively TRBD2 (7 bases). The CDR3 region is CSAAATGRANEQYF. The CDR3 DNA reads TGCAGTGCTGCGGCAACAGGGAGGGCTAACGAGCAGTACTTC.